This TCR beta chain was retrieved from a study of blood T cell repertoires in COVID-19 (dated by TCRdb to 2018 to 2021). In the study overall: The collaborator samples originated in the United States, Italy and Spain and spanned the acute and convalescent phases of COVID-19. The samples were drawn from two sources: the first 160 participants of the ongoing ImmuneRACE study, and fewer than 1,500 subjects contributed by 6 global collaborators. The prospective study material was composed of cDNA or gDNA derived from T cells, B-cell-depleted T cells, or PBMCs. The repertoires were released in a freely available public database meant as a resource for research on the immune response to SARS-CoV-2. Where available, HLA class I and class II types were taken from metadata supplied by the sample provider and were not determined by assay-based typing. Nearly every sample came with metadata listing a de-identified subject ID, COVID-19 status, age in years and sex. Subjects who had been exposed to COVID-19, were actively infected with it, or had recovered from it provided the deeply sampled blood TCRbeta repertoires that made up the dataset. The research as a whole found: How much clinical and demographic metadata was included differed by source and by participant, and the metadata was provided uncurated.

Each collaborating institution followed its own protocols to collect whole blood in K2EDTA tubes. For TCRbeta analysis, collaborators shipped samples in one of three forms: frozen whole blood, isolated PBMCs, or DNA extracted from either of those sample types. Concerning this clone: What antigen it recognizes has not been identified. Per-nucleotide qualities are absent, and no much larger clonotype sits a single base away.

Counted from cysteine to phenylalanine, this CDR3 has 17 amino acids. The sequence is cut down to CDR3 DNA, 51 bases in frame from base 1. Based on the germline V gene (reference sequence), the CDR1 and CDR2 sequences are SEHNR and FQNEAQ. V gives up 5 bases and J gives up 5 bases, and the segment between their germline ends measures 22 bases. TCRbeta CDR3 regions were amplified from genomic DNA by means of the immunoSEQ Assay, a bias-controlled multiplex PCR. Processing in the source paper ran as follows. The number of nucleated cells in each sample was estimated by amplification of reference gene primers within the assay. To quantify the absolute abundance of each unique TCRbeta CDR3 rearrangement, sequence reads were collapsed and filtered. Productive Simpson clonality was computed per sample as the square root of Simpson's diversity index over productive rearrangements. Held by TCRdb, this immuneACCESS table contains in-frame sequences only and omits some clones. Under half of the omission traces to an unresolved V gene where checked; the cause of the rest is unknown. That table gives V, J and clone size, and the DNA gave D and trimming. The sample table shows 210,000 or so clones, and about 90% are seen once. Roughly 2% of the sample is held by the ten biggest clonotypes.

The sample comprised peripheral blood. The sequence was obtained from a middle-aged man with active or convalescent COVID-19. The receptor chain draws on TRBV7-9 and TRBJ1-5, with a tentative D gene TRBD1 over 6 matching bases. The CDR3 corresponds to CASSHGPQGLRDQPQHF. The DNA reads TGTGCCAGCAGCCATGGCCCGCAGGGGCTTCGGGATCAGCCCCAGCATTTT.